Listed below are T cell receptor beta chains from one sample, sequenced in a study of Graves' ophthalmopathy and Graves' hyperthyroidism. TCRdb re-analysed the multiplex PCR reads in MiXCR, keeping a single row per CDR3 protein. This table holds fewer than 650,000 distinct CDR3 sequences, about a fifth found once. The sequencing input was peripheral blood. These receptors were obtained from a woman younger than 30 with stable Graves' hyperthyroidism. Some clones in this sample may be carry-over from other donors' samples. Each CDR3 is given with its conserved first and last residue. Each record gives: J gene, V gene, CDR3 protein.

j_gene: TRBJ2-7
v_gene: TRBV12-3/TRBV12-4
CDR3aa: CASSLTSVETYEQYF

j_gene: TRBJ1-1
v_gene: TRBV9
CDR3aa: CASSVGPHSEAFF

j_gene: TRBJ2-7
v_gene: TRBV20-1
CDR3aa: CSARGAGLILYEQYF

j_gene: TRBJ2-7
v_gene: TRBV3-1
CDR3aa: CASSQDPQGSGEQYF

j_gene: TRBJ1-3
v_gene: TRBV7-2
CDR3aa: CASSPRGARDTIYF

j_gene: TRBJ1-2
v_gene: TRBV12-3/TRBV12-4
CDR3aa: CASSAWTGTNYGYTF

j_gene: TRBJ1-1
v_gene: TRBV12-3/TRBV12-4
CDR3aa: CASSFPNTEAFF

j_gene: TRBJ2-7
v_gene: TRBV12-3/TRBV12-4
CDR3aa: CASRSGTYEQYF

j_gene: TRBJ1-2
v_gene: TRBV6-1
CDR3aa: CASRKRGTAYGYTF

j_gene: TRBJ1-5
v_gene: TRBV6-1
CDR3aa: CASSTLASGHNQPQHF

j_gene: TRBJ2-2
v_gene: TRBV6-5
CDR3aa: CASSSRGRSTGELFF

j_gene: TRBJ1-2
v_gene: TRBV12-3/TRBV12-4
CDR3aa: CASSWGRLYGYTF

j_gene: TRBJ1-2
v_gene: TRBV27
CDR3aa: CASSWAQGYGYTF

j_gene: TRBJ1-3
v_gene: TRBV20-1
CDR3aa: CSATTGTGHSGNTIYF

j_gene: TRBJ2-5
v_gene: TRBV24-1
CDR3aa: CATSDYGSLETQYF

j_gene: TRBJ1-3
v_gene: TRBV12-3/TRBV12-4
CDR3aa: CASSFGRDRGGNAIYF

j_gene: TRBJ1-1
v_gene: TRBV20-1
CDR3aa: CSASDRGPGEAFF

j_gene: TRBJ1-5
v_gene: TRBV11-3
CDR3aa: CASSLGRKGGLNQPQHF

j_gene: TRBJ2-5
v_gene: TRBV11-2
CDR3aa: CASSLVSSGTSGLQETKYF

j_gene: TRBJ1-5
v_gene: TRBV6-2/TRBV6-3
CDR3aa: CASTFGLGQPQHF

j_gene: TRBJ1-1
v_gene: TRBV6-5
CDR3aa: CASSYSNGVNTEAFF

j_gene: TRBJ1-3
v_gene: TRBV28
CDR3aa: CASTTSGGQRYGNTIYF

j_gene: TRBJ1-5
v_gene: TRBV28
CDR3aa: CASTLGGGFQPQHF

j_gene: TRBJ2-2
v_gene: TRBV6-5
CDR3aa: CASSYSQTGDGELFF

j_gene: TRBJ1-1
v_gene: TRBV11-2
CDR3aa: CASSLSGARNTEAFF